These 20 T cell receptor beta chains originate from one sample sequenced in a study of CD8+ T cells in alopecia areata. Extracted from the samples, RNA was reverse transcribed into cDNA to serve as the sequencing template. The data were produced by immunoSEQ multiplex PCR, yet TCRdb's version contains in-frame clones alone and is incomplete. The data contain 200,000 to 250,000 clones, over 60% of them singletons. The treatment was: oral pan-JAK inhibitor, 5-10 mg twice daily. The specimen was CD4+ T cells sorted from blood, collected at week 4, from a patient treated with tofacitinib. Source of these receptors: a human donor with alopecia areata.

V usage is TRBV30 and J usage is TRBJ2-5; D tentatively reads TRBD1 or TRBD2 (5 bases each). The CDR3 is made up of 21 amino acids. Germline V gene lookup returns CDR1 GTSNPN and CDR2 SVGIG (reference sequence). Trimming left V 0 bases short and J 3 bases short, with 32 bases between. The CDR3 sequence: CAWSVRSVDRGFGWYEETQYF. The CDR3 DNA reads TGTGCCTGGAGTGTAAGGTCCGTCGACCGGGGCTTTGGATGGTACGAAGAGACCCAGTACTTC. Based on the CDR3 plus reference TRBV30 and TRBJ2-5, the full variable domain is SQTIHQWPATLVQPVGSPLSLECTVEGTSNPNLYWYRQAAGRGLQLLFYSVGIGQISSEVPQNLSASRPQDRQFILSSKKLLLSDSGFYLCAWSVRSVDRGFGWYEETQYFGPGTRLLVL.

J is TRBJ2-1 and V is TRBV25-1; the match to TRBD1 covers 7 bases. The CDR3 is 15 amino acids. Per the germline V gene, CDR1 is MGHDK and CDR2 is SYGVNS. V lost 4 bases, J lost 0 bases, and 3 bases stayed unmatched. CDR3 sequence reads: CASSARDSSYNEQFF. The CDR3, as DNA: TGTGCCAGCAGTGCCAGGGACAGCTCCTACAATGAGCAGTTCTTC.

V and J are TRBV6-5 and TRBJ2-1; perhaps D is TRBD1 or TRBD2 (5 bases each). Germline V gene sequence: CDR1 MNHEY, CDR2 SVGAGI. The CDR3 extends over 15 amino acids. Trimming shortened V by 8 bases and J by 8 bases, and 22 bases separated the two germline ends. Here the CDR3 reads CASCQRGVGVDEQFF. In DNA form, the CDR3 reads TGTGCCAGCTGCCAAAGAGGGGTCGGGGTGGATGAGCAGTTCTTC.

The chain recombines TRBV4-3 with TRBJ2-2, with D perhaps TRBD2 (5 bases). Deletions cut 0 bases from V and 3 bases from J, with 14 bases between. This CDR3 contains 17 residues. Per germline, CDR1 LGHNA and CDR2 YSLEER. The CDR3 region has the DNA TGCGCCAGCAGCCAAGATTTACGGGGATGGGACACCGGGGAGCTGTTTTTT. Translation gives CASSQDLRGWDTGELFF.

J is TRBJ2-1 and V is TRBV7-2; D ambiguous. The CDR3 runs 15 residues. In germline, CDR1 is SGHTA, CDR2 FQGNSA. V was shortened by 0 bases and J by 3 bases, with 9 bases between the two germline ends. The CDR3 is CASSLAYGGYNEQFF. The CDR3 DNA sequence: TGTGCCAGCAGCTTAGCTTACGGCGGCTACAATGAGCAGTTCTTC.

The V and J genes are TRBV11-2 and TRBJ2-5; no clear D gene. Per germline, CDR1 SGHAT and CDR2 FQNNGV. V was shortened by 6 bases and J by 4 bases, with 3 bases between the two germline ends. CDR3 length equals 10 residues. The CDR3 nucleotides are TGTGCCAGCAGTAGAGAGACCCAGTACTTC. Its protein product is CASSRETQYF.

The chain employs TRBV11-2 and TRBJ1-4; D unresolved. Germline CDR1 reads SGHAT; CDR2 reads FQNNGV. V lost 1 base, J lost 15 bases, and 9 bases lay in between. CDR3 size: 11 residues. CDR3 loop: CASSLASRVFF. The CDR3 DNA reads TGTGCCAGCAGCTTAGCCTCCCGGGTGTTTTTT. Full variable domain (rest looked up from reference TRBV11-2 and TRBJ1-4): EAGVAQSPRYKIIEKRQSVAFWCNPISGHATLYWYQQILGQGPKLLIQFQNNGVVDDSQLPKDRFSAERLKGVDSTLKIQPAKLEDSAVYLCASSLASRVFFGSGTQLSVL.

The V gene is TRBV25-1, the J gene TRBJ2-3, with a possible D match to TRBD2 (7 bases). The V end was cut by 8 bases, the J end by 1 base, with 16 bases between. Germline V CDR1 and CDR2: MGHDK, SYGVNS. There are 15 residues in the CDR3. The CDR3 reads CASLGGGGRTDTQYF. The CDR3 region has the DNA TGTGCCAGCTTGGGAGGCGGGGGCCGCACAGATACGCAGTATTTT.

The rearrangement joins TRBV30 to TRBJ2-5; D unresolved. Per germline, CDR1 GTSNPN and CDR2 SVGIG (reference sequence). The CDR3 sequence is 14 residues long. The germline V and J ends were trimmed by 2 bases and 2 bases, with 12 bases remaining between them. CDR3 sequence: CAWSPTTIQETQYF. The CDR3 nucleotides are TGTGCCTGGAGTCCTACTACGATACAAGAGACCCAGTACTTC.

This clone came up a few times. The chain is built from TRBV18 and TRBJ1-5; tentatively, D is TRBD1 (6 bases). The germline V gene encodes CDR1 KGHSH and CDR2 LQKENI. The V end was cut by 3 bases, the J end by 6 bases, with 15 bases between. CDR3 length equals 15 residues. CDR3 amino acids: CASSPEGGFGQPQHF. CDR3 bases: TGTGCCAGCTCACCTGAGGGGGGTTTTGGTCAGCCCCAGCATTTT.

This clone appeared many times. This chain joins TRBV2 and TRBJ1-5, with a tentative D call TRBD1 (5 bases). The CDR3 is 16 amino acids. From germline, CDR1 is SNHLY and CDR2 FYNNEI. Trimming shortened V by 5 bases and J by 5 bases, and 19 bases separated the two germline ends. CDR3: CASSRERPGGDQPQHF. The CDR3 DNA reads as TGTGCCAGCAGTCGGGAGCGACCCGGGGGGGATCAGCCCCAGCATTTT.

The genes are TRBV6-1 and TRBJ2-1; D gene uncertain. Germline values: CDR1 MNHNS, CDR2 SASEGT. Trimming took off 4 bases at V and 11 bases at J, with 15 bases between the two ends. The CDR3 length is 13 residues. CDR3 DNA: TGTGCCAGCAGTGGCCCCGACCTAGGACAGCAGTTCTTC. It translates to CASSGPDLGQQFF.

As concerns this clone: The sample holds other DNA sequences that translate to the same CDR3. The chain uses TRBV7-2 and TRBJ2-7; D gene unclear. Germline CDR1 and CDR2: SGHTA and FQGNSA. Trimming took 5 bases from V and 0 from J, leaving 2 bases between them. The CDR3 consists of 11 residues. CDR3 residues: CASSLSYEQYF. The DNA for the CDR3 is TGTGCCAGCAGCCTCTCCTACGAGCAGTACTTC.

This clone has a single count. The chain links TRBV9 to TRBJ2-2, with 8 nucleotides matching TRBD1. CDR1 and CDR2 (germline): SGDLS, YYNGEE. This CDR3 is built from 16 residues. V shed 2 bases, J shed 3 bases, and the junction held 6 bases outside the gene matches. Here the CDR3 DNA reads TGTGCCAGCAGCGTTACGACAGGGGTTGACACCGGGGAGCTGTTTTTT. This encodes CASSVTTGVDTGELFF.

The V call is TRBV10-3, the J call TRBJ2-7; D not certain. The V gene's germline CDR1 is ENHRY and CDR2 SYGVKD. Trimming left V 3 bases short and J 0 bases short, with 15 bases between. The CDR3 sequence is 16 residues long. In nucleotides, the CDR3 is TGTGCCATCAGTGATCAGGCGGCTGTAAGCTCCTACGAGCAGTACTTC. It is translated as CAISDQAAVSSYEQYF.

This sequence joins TRBV20-1 and TRBJ2-7; D uncertain. V was cut by 4 bases and J by 4 bases, with 8 bases left in between. Germline values: CDR1 DFQATT, CDR2 SNEGSKA (reference sequence). The CDR3 totals 11 residues. The CDR3 DNA reads as TGCAGTGCTATTACTCTTTACGAGCAGTACTTC. Protein sequence: CSAITLYEQYF.

V gene TRBV30 combines with J gene TRBJ1-1, with unresolved D. The CDR3 extends over 12 amino acids. Germline V gene data show CDR1 as GTSNPN and CDR2 as SVGIG (reference sequence). The V end lost 7 bases, the J end lost 1 base, and 10 bases lay between the germline ends. The CDR3 coding sequence is TGTGCCTCCAAAAGGGAGAACACTGAAGCTTTCTTT. This translates into CASKRENTEAFF.

The V and J genes are TRBV30 and TRBJ1-1; D remains unclear. V was pared by 0 bases and J by 10 bases, with 12 bases between. Per germline, CDR1 GTSNPN and CDR2 SVGIG (reference sequence). This CDR3 is built from 12 residues. CDR3 DNA sequence: TGTGCCTGGAGTGTATTGGAGGCAAGAGCTTTCTTT. This codes for CAWSVLEARAFF.

This chain connects TRBV2 to TRBJ2-1, with a weak D call TRBD1 (5 bases). The V end lost 7 bases, the J end lost 8 bases, and 15 bases lay between the germline ends. The CDR3 runs to 13 residues. CDR1 and CDR2 (germline): SNHLY, FYNNEI. The CDR3 bases are TGTGCCAGCACCCTCCGAAGGGGCGATGAGCAGTTCTTC. It codes for CASTLRRGDEQFF. The full variable domain, in which reference TRBV2 and TRBJ2-1 provide the parts outside the CDR3, is EPEVTQTPSHQVTQMGQEVILRCVPISNHLYFYWYRQILGQKVEFLVSFYNNEISEKSEIFDDQFSVERPDGSNFTLKIRSTKLEDSAMYFCASTLRRGDEQFFGPGTRLTVL.

V gene TRBV7-2 combines with J gene TRBJ2-7; 12 bases fit TRBD2. Unmatched junction bases numbered 2, after V lost 4 bases and J lost 1 base. Germline-derived CDR1 and CDR2 are SGHTA and FQGNSA. The CDR3 sequence is 15 residues long. The CDR3 region has the DNA TGTGCCAGCAGCTGGACTAGCGGGGATTCCTACGAGCAGTACTTC. Its translation: CASSWTSGDSYEQYF.